These 7 T cell receptor beta chains came from one sample sequenced in a study of CD8+ T cells in alopecia areata. The treatment: oral pan-JAK inhibitor, 5-10 mg twice daily. RNA extraction was followed by reverse transcription into cDNA, which acted as the sequencing template. Data came from immunoSEQ multiplex PCR; TCRdb stores just in-frame clones and leaves some out. Among 50,000 to 65,000 clones, about 43% were seen once, and the ten largest hold roughly 21%. Source: CD8+ T cells sorted from blood, taken at approximately week 37, from a patient treated with tofacitinib. These receptors all stem from a human donor with alopecia areata.

This clone was seen a few times. This rearrangement joins TRBV6-1 to TRBJ2-5; tentatively, D is TRBD1 or TRBD2 (5 bases each). CDR1 MNHNS and CDR2 SASEGT come from the germline V gene. The CDR3 covers 14 residues. Trimming took off 7 bases at V and 3 bases at J, with 15 bases between the two ends. DNA for the CDR3: TGTGCCAGCATGGACACGGGGAGTAAAGAGACCCAGTACTTC. This encodes CASMDTGSKETQYF.

V usage is TRBV4-2 and J usage is TRBJ2-7, with 9 bases lining up with TRBD1. V shed 1 base, J shed 5 bases, and the junction held 6 bases outside the gene matches. CDR1 is LGHNA and CDR2 is YNFKEQ in the germline V gene. The CDR3 consists of 15 residues. CDR3 region: CASSQGLQGANEQYF. In nucleotides, the CDR3 is TGTGCCAGCAGCCAAGGGTTACAGGGGGCTAACGAGCAGTACTTC.

This chain uses TRBV9 with TRBJ2-7, with D maybe TRBD2 (5 bases). From germline, CDR1 is SGDLS and CDR2 YYNGEE. Trimming pared 4 bases from V and 1 base from J, leaving 9 bases between. The CDR3 consists of 13 residues. DNA for the CDR3: TGTGCCAGCAGCCGGCCGGGGTCCTACGAGCAGTACTTC. Translating it yields CASSRPGSYEQYF.

The CDR3 DNA reads TGTGCCAGCAGCGTAGACAAGGCCCGACCCAACAGCAATGAGCAGTTCTTC. As protein: CASSVDKARPNSNEQFF. This chain joins TRBV9 and TRBJ2-1; D unclear. There are 17 residues in the CDR3. V dropped 0 bases and J dropped 6 bases, with 19 bases sitting between them. In germline, CDR1 is SGDLS, CDR2 YYNGEE.

A note on this clone: The junction departs from the called germline gene at one end, perhaps through a read error. V is TRBV19 and J is TRBJ1-2; 9 positions agree with TRBD1. This CDR3 has 14 amino acids. Germline lookup yields CDR1 LNHDA and CDR2 SQIVND (reference sequence). CDR3 amino acids: CASSIGTGTYGYTF. The CDR3 DNA follows: TGTGCCAGTAGCATAGGGACAGGGACGTATGGCTACACCTTC. Full variable domain (missing parts from reference TRBV19 and TRBJ1-2): DGGITQSPKYLFRKEGQNVTLSCEQNLNHDAMYWYRQDPGQGLRLIYYSQIVNDFQKGDIAEGYSVSREKKESFPLTVTSAQKNPTAFYLCASSIGTGTYGYTFGSGTRLTVV.

This clone was found a few times. The V and J genes are TRBV27 and TRBJ2-5; D ambiguous. The germline CDR1 and CDR2 sequences are MNHEY and SMNVEV (reference sequence). CDR3 length: 15 amino acids. V was shortened by 0 bases and J by 1 base, with 9 bases between the two germline ends. CDR3 DNA: TGTGCCAGCAGTTTATCCGGGTTGGGCCAAGAGACCCAGTACTTC. Translating gives CASSLSGLGQETQYF.

This clone was counted a few times. This sequence joins TRBV9 and TRBJ2-1; D possibly corresponds to TRBD2 (5 bases). Germline CDR1 is SGDLS and CDR2 is YYNGEE. Between the trimmed V and J ends, which lost 2 bases and 0 bases, there was a span of 12 bases. CDR3 length equals 16 residues. This CDR3 is CASSVRGRGSYNEQFF. The CDR3 coding sequence is TGTGCCAGCAGCGTCCGAGGGAGAGGCTCCTACAATGAGCAGTTCTTC.